This entry describes one TCR beta chain. Its binding antigen is unknown. Sequence at one end of the junction differs from germline and may be a read error. This sample stems from a study of type 1 regulatory T cells (dated by TCRdb to the early 2020s). Background for the entire study: An in vitro protocol by which a Tr1-enriched, alloantigen-specific CD4 T cell product named T-allo10 was generated was characterized in the study. T-allo10 was being tested clinically in patients with hematological malignancies who were undergoing allogeneic hematopoietic stem cell transplantation.

The CDR3 goes from the cysteine to the phenylalanine over 17 residues. Of the read, only the CDR3 DNA is kept; its 51 bases are in frame from base 1. The germline V gene yields MNHNS for CDR1 and SASEGT for CDR2. Donor-derived T-allo10 cells were described as specific for host alloantigens, anergic, and capable of alloantigen-specific suppression. Sequencing took place on an Illumina MiSeq. Using fastp at Q25 and MiXCR, TCRdb reprocessed the public reads and kept productive beta chains. Rows with a matching CDR3 protein are joined into one entry that keeps the most common DNA and genes. This sample lists about 68,000 distinct CDR3 sequences; around 68% were detected once. The ten largest clones represent 6.5% to 8.5% of the sample.

The sequencing input was cultured T cells, either the whole culture or a sorted T cell fraction (not recorded which). What this sample's cell subset or site label stands for: Tr1-enriched cell product generated in vitro against host alloantigens. This clonotype was obtained from a human donor in good health. The chain is made from TRBV6-1 and TRBJ1-5, with 7 middle bases fitting TRBD1. The DNA reads as follows: TGTGCCAGCAGTGAACCCATCGGACAGGCCCTCAATCAGAAACAGAATTTT. This is translated as CASSEPIGQALNQKQNF.